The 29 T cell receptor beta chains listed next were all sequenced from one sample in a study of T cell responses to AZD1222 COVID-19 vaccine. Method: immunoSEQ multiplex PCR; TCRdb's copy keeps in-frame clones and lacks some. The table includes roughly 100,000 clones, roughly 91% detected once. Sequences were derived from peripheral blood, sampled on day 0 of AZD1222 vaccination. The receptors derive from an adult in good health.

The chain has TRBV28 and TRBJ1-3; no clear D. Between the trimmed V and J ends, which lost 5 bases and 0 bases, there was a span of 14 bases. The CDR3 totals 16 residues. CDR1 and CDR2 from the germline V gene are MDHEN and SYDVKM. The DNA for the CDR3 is TGTGCCAGCAGTCGCGGGCCCCGTAACTCTGGAAACACCATATATTTT. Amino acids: CASSRGPRNSGNTIYF.

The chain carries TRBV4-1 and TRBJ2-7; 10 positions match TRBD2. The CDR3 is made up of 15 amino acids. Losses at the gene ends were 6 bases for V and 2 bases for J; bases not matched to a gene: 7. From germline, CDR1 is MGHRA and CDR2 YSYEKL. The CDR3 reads CASRRIAGGTYEQYF. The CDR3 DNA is TGCGCCAGCAGAAGAATAGCGGGAGGAACCTACGAGCAGTACTTC.

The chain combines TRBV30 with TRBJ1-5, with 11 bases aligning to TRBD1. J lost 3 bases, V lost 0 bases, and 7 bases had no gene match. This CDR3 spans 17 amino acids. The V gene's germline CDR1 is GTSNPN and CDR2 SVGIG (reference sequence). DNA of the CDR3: TGTGCCTGGAGTGTACGGACAGGGGGCTCCTTCAATCAGCCCCAGCATTTT. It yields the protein CAWSVRTGGSFNQPQHF. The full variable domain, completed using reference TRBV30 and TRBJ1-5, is SQTIHQWPATLVQPVGSPLSLECTVEGTSNPNLYWYRQAAGRGLQLLFYSVGIGQISSEVPQNLSASRPQDRQFILSSKKLLLSDSGFYLCAWSVRTGGSFNQPQHFGDGTRLSIL.

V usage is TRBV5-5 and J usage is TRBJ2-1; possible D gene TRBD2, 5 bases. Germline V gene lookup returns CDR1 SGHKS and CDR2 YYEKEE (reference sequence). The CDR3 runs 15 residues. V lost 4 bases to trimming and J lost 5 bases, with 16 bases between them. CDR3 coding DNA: TGTGCCAGCAGCCCATGGGGAGCGGACCACAATGAGCAGTTCTTC. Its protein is CASSPWGADHNEQFF.

The CDR3 here is CASTLRRESGGEQYF. The DNA for the CDR3 is TGTGCCAGCACCCTTAGGCGGGAGTCAGGCGGTGAGCAGTACTTC. This sequence joins TRBV7-8 and TRBJ2-7; TRBD2 aligns across 7 bases. The CDR3 has 15 amino acids. CDR1 is SGHVS, CDR2 FQNEAQ, per germline. V shed 7 bases and J 7 bases; nucleotides not matched to a gene: 16.

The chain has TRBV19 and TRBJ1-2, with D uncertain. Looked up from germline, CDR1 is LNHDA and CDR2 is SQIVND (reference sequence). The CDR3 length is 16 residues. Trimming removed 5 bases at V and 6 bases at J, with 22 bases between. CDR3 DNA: TGTGCCAGTAGTCCTTCGGGAGGGTCTGCGGTAAATGGCTACACCTTC. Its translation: CASSPSGGSAVNGYTF.

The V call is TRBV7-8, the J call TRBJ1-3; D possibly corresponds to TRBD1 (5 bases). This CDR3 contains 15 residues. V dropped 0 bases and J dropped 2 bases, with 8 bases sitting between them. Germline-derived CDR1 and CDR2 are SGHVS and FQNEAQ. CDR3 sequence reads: CASSLAQGAGNTIYF. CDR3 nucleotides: TGTGCCAGCAGCTTAGCCCAGGGCGCTGGAAACACCATATATTTT. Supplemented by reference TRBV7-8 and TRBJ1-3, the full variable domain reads GAGVSQSPRYKVAKRGQDVALRCDPISGHVSLFWYQQALGQGPEFLTYFQNEAQLDKSGLPSDRFFAERPEGSVSTLKIQRTQQEDSAVYLCASSLAQGAGNTIYFGEGSWLTVV.

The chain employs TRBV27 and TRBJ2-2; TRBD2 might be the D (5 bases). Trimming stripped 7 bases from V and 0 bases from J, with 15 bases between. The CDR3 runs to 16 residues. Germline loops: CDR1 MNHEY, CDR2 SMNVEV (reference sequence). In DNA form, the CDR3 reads TGTGCCAGCAACGAGCGGAACGTCGCGAACACCGGGGAGCTGTTTTTT. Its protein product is CASNERNVANTGELFF.

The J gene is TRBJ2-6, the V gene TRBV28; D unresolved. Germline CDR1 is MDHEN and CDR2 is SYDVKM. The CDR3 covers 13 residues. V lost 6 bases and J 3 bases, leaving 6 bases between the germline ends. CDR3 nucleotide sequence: TGTGCCAGCAGGGTGTTTGGGGCCAACGTCCTGACTTTC. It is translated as CASRVFGANVLTF.

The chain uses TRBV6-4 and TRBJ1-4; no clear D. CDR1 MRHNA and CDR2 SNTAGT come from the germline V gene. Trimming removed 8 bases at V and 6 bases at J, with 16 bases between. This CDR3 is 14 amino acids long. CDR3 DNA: TGTGCCAGCCAAAGACGTATCGGGGATGAAAAACTGTTTTTT. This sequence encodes CASQRRIGDEKLFF.

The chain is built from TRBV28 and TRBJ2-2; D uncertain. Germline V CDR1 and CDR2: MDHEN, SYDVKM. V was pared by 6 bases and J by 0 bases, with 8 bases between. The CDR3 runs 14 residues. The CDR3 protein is CASRLSPNTGELFF. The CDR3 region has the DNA TGTGCCAGCAGGCTGAGCCCGAACACCGGGGAGCTGTTTTTT.

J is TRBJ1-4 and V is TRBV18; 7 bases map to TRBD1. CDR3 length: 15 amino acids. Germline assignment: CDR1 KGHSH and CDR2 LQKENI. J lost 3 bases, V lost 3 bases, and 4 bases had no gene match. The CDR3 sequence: CASSPQRGPNEKLFF. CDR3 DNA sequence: TGTGCCAGCTCACCGCAGAGGGGGCCTAATGAAAAACTGTTTTTT.

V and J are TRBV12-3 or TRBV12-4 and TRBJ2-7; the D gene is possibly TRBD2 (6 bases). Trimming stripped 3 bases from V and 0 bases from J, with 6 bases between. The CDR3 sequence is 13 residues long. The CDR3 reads CASSFGSSYEQYF. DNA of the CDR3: TGTGCCAGCAGTTTCGGGAGCTCCTACGAGCAGTACTTC.

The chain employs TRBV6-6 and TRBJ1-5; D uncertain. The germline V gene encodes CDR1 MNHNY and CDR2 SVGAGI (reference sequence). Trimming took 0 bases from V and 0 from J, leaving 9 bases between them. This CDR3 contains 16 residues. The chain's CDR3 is CASSYSGINSNQPQHF. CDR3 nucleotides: TGTGCCAGCAGTTACTCCGGTATCAATAGCAATCAGCCCCAGCATTTT.

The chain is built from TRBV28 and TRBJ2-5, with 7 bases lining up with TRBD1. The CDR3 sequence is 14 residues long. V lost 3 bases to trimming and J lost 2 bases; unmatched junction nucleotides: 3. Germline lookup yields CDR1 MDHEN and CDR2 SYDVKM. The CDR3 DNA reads TGTGCCAGCAGTTTTGCCAGGGGGCAAGAGACCCAGTACTTC. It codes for CASSFARGQETQYF.

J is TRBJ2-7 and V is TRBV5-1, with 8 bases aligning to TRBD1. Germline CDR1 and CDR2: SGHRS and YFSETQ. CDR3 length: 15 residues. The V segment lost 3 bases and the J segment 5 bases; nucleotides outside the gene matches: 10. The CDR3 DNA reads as TGCGCCAGCAGCTCCCGACAGGGGACACCCCACGAGCAGTACTTC. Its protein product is CASSSRQGTPHEQYF.

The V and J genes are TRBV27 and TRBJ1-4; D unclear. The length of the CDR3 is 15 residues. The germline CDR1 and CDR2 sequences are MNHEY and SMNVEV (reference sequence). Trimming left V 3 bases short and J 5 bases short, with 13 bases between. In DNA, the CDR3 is TGTGCCAGCAGTTTGATCGGAGGAAAAAATGAAAAACTGTTTTTT. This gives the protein CASSLIGGKNEKLFF.

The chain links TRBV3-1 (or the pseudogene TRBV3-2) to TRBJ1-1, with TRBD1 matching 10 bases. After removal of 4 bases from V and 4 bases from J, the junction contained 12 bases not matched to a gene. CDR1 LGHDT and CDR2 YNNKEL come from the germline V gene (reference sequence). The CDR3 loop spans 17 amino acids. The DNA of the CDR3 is TGTGCCAGCAGCCGGTATCATGGGACAGGGGCGGGCACTGAAGCTTTCTTT. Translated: CASSRYHGTGAGTEAFF.

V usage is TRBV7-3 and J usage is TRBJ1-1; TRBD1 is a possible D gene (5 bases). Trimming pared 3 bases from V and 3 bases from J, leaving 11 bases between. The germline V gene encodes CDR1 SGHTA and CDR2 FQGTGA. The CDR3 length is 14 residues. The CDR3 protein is CASSFDRRYTEAFF. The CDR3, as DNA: TGTGCCAGCAGCTTTGACAGACGGTACACTGAAGCTTTCTTT.

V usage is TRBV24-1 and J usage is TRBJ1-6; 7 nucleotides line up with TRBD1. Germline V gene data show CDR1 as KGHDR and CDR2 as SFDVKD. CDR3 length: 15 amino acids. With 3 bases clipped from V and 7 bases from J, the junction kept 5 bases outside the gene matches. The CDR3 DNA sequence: TGTGCCACCAGTGATGACAGGGAAAGGAATTCACCCCTCCACTTT. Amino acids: CATSDDRERNSPLHF.

The CDR3 coding sequence is TGTGCCAGCAGTTACTCGGGGGGCTCTGAAGCTTTCTTT. As protein: CASSYSGGSEAFF. The rearrangement joins TRBV6-5 to TRBJ1-1, with D possibly matching TRBD1 (6 bases). Germline V gives CDR1 MNHEY, CDR2 SVGAGI. V shed 0 bases and J shed 6 bases, with 8 bases lying between them. This CDR3 has 13 residues.

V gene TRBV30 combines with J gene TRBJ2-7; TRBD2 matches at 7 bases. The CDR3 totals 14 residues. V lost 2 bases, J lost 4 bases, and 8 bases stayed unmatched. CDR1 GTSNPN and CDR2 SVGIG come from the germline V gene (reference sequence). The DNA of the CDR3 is TGTGCCTGGAGTAGTGGCGGGAGTTGGTACGAGCAGTACTTC. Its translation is CAWSSGGSWYEQYF.

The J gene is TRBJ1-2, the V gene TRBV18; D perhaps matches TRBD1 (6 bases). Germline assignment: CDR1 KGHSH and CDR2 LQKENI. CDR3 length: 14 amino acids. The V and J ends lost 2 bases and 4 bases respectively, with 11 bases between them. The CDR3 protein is CASSPAGALYGYTF. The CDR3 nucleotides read TGTGCCAGCTCACCAGCAGGGGCGCTCTATGGCTACACCTTC.

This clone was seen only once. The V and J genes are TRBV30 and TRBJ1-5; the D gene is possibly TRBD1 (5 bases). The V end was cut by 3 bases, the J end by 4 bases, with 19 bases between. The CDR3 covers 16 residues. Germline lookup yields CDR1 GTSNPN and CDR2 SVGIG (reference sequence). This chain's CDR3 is CAWSPLFGAGNQPQHF. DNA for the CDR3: TGTGCCTGGAGCCCACTATTCGGGGCGGGGAATCAGCCCCAGCATTTT.

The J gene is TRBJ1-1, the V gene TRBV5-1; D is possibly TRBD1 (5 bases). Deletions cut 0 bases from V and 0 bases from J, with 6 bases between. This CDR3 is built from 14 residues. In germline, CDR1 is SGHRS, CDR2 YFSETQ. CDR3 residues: CASSLDRMNTEAFF. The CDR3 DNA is TGCGCCAGCAGCTTGGACAGGATGAACACTGAAGCTTTCTTT.

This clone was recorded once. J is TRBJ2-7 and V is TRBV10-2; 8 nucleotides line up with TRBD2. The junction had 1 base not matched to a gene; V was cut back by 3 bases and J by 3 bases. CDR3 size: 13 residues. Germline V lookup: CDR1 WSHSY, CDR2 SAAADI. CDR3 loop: CASSDTSGYEQYF. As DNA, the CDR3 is TGCGCCAGCAGTGACACTAGCGGCTACGAGCAGTACTTC.

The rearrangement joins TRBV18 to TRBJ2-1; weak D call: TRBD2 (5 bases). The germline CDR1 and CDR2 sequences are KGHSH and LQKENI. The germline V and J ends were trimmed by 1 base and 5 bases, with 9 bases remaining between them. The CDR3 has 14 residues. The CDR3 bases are TGTGCCAGCTCACCACTCGGACTTAACAATGAGCAGTTCTTC. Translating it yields CASSPLGLNNEQFF.

The CDR3 is CASSFNYGYTF. CDR3 nucleotides: TGTGCCAGCAGCTTTAACTATGGCTACACCTTC. V usage is TRBV11-2 and J usage is TRBJ1-2; D gene ambiguous. Trimming removed 3 bases at V and 1 base at J, with 0 bases between. The V gene's germline CDR1 is SGHAT and CDR2 FQNNGV. This CDR3 is 11 amino acids long.

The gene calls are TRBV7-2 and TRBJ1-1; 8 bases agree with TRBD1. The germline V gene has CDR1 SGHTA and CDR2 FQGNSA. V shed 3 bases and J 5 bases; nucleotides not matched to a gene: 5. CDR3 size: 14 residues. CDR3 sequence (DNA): TGTGCCAGCAGCTTCCGGACAGGGAATACTGAAGCTTTCTTT. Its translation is CASSFRTGNTEAFF.